This T cell receptor (beta chain) came from a study of spatial heterogeneity in lung cancer. Indicated time point: blood at routine non-recurrence follow-up after resection. CDR3 length equals 16 residues. Germline V CDR1 and CDR2: LGHNA, YSLEER. Between the trimmed V and J ends, which lost 0 bases and 5 bases, there was a span of 16 bases. A single record per CDR3 protein comes from TCRdb applying MiXCR to the 5' RACE reads. The sample lists tens of thousands of distinct CDR3 sequences; 8.5% to 10% were seen once. This clonotype was counted between two and nine times. This TCR came from a male donor with early-stage non-small cell lung cancer. This chain joins TRBV4-3 and TRBJ2-5; either TRBD1 or TRBD2 may fit D (7 bases each). The input for sequencing was PBMCs, taken at follow-up. The CDR3, as DNA: TGCGCCAGCAGCCAAGAACCCTACAGGGGAGGGGAGACCCAGTACTTC. The encoded protein is CASSQEPYRGGETQYF.